Listed below are T cell receptor beta chains from one sample, sequenced in a study of blood T cell repertoires in COVID-19. The assay was immunoSEQ multiplex PCR, and TCRdb's table has in-frame clones only and misses some. The data show about 48,000 clones, over 75% seen once. The sequenced material came from peripheral blood. Receptor source: a woman at least 80 years old with COVID-19, enrolled during active disease. CDR3s include the opening cysteine and the closing phenylalanine or tryptophan.

v_call: TRBV3-1/TRBV3-2
j_call: TRBJ1-5
cdr3_aa: CASSQGSGVRQPQHF

v_call: TRBV23-1
j_call: TRBJ1-2
cdr3_aa: CASSHTNYGYTF

v_call: TRBV4-1
j_call: TRBJ2-5
cdr3_aa: CASSQGTLAGGETQYF

v_call: TRBV5-5
j_call: TRBJ1-2
cdr3_aa: CASSPESTYYGYTF

v_call: TRBV28
j_call: TRBJ1-3
cdr3_aa: CASSLDGGRGNTIYF

v_call: TRBV7-9
j_call: TRBJ1-3
cdr3_aa: CASSLHLPSSGNTIYF

v_call: TRBV20-1
j_call: TRBJ2-1
cdr3_aa: CSARKVREQFF

v_call: TRBV9
j_call: TRBJ1-6
cdr3_aa: CASSPPGGDSPLHF

v_call: TRBV6-1
j_call: TRBJ1-2
cdr3_aa: CASSENRVPNYGYTF

v_call: TRBV2
j_call: TRBJ2-2
cdr3_aa: CASTLEGQGTGELFF

v_call: TRBV5-6
j_call: TRBJ1-2
cdr3_aa: CASSLRDRVLGYTF

v_call: TRBV5-6
j_call: TRBJ1-2
cdr3_aa: CASSLGRDRIYGYTF

v_call: TRBV6-6
j_call: TRBJ2-1
cdr3_aa: CASIDRESYNEQFF

v_call: TRBV19
j_call: TRBJ1-4
cdr3_aa: CASSMSYATNEKLFF

v_call: TRBV9
j_call: TRBJ1-4
cdr3_aa: CASSRIGTGWDEKLFF

v_call: TRBV7-9
j_call: TRBJ1-4
cdr3_aa: CASSLGVAAGNEKLFF

v_call: TRBV19
j_call: TRBJ1-1
cdr3_aa: CASSSLGDRDLKGAFF

v_call: TRBV19
j_call: TRBJ2-5
cdr3_aa: CASSNSYWTGGQETQYF

v_call: TRBV27
j_call: TRBJ2-2
cdr3_aa: CASSLPGGQRTGELFF

v_call: TRBV24-1
j_call: TRBJ1-2
cdr3_aa: CATSDLREHGYTF

v_call: TRBV28
j_call: TRBJ2-5
cdr3_aa: CASSSPGQRRETQYF

v_call: TRBV2
j_call: TRBJ1-2
cdr3_aa: CASRLQGNGYTF

v_call: TRBV10-3
j_call: TRBJ2-1
cdr3_aa: CAISGASGSVNNEQFF

v_call: TRBV5-1
j_call: TRBJ1-2
cdr3_aa: CASSGTGLRGYTF

v_call: TRBV5-1
j_call: TRBJ1-5
cdr3_aa: CASRGGGNQPQHF

v_call: TRBV5-6
j_call: TRBJ2-2
cdr3_aa: CASSFRGANTGELFF